A selection of T cell receptor beta chains follows, all from one sample in a study of T cell responses to AZD1222 COVID-19 vaccine. Here immunoSEQ multiplex PCR was the method, and the copy in TCRdb shows in-frame clones only, minus some. Of around 170,000 clones listed, about 91% are singletons. The sample in question was peripheral blood, obtained 28 days after the second AZD1222 dose. These receptors were collected from an adult who received the AZD1222 COVID-19 vaccine. CDR3s include the opening cysteine and the closing phenylalanine or tryptophan. Expanded clones are given a class, and other clones once, few, many or no size at all.

V	size	J	CDR3
TRBV7-9	once	TRBJ2-7	CASSTGDYEQYF
TRBV19	NA	TRBJ2-1	CASSTRGELGSGNEQFF
TRBV6-5	once	TRBJ2-1	CASSLSYNEQFF
TRBV18	once	TRBJ1-4	CASSPDRATNEKLFF
TRBV5-8	NA	TRBJ2-7	CASRDRGRYEQYF
TRBV11-3	NA	TRBJ2-2	CASSLDREDTGELFF
TRBV6-4	NA	TRBJ2-3	CASSPLAGGPNTQYF
TRBV7-9	NA	TRBJ2-5	CASSSEPSSGEWEETQYF
TRBV30	NA	TRBJ1-1	CAWSNYGNTEAFF
TRBV3-1/TRBV3-2	once	TRBJ2-1	CASSQEIAGVYNEQFF
TRBV5-1	NA	TRBJ1-1	CASSLSAGENTEAFF
TRBV7-9	NA	TRBJ2-5	CASSPSGGETQYF
TRBV30	NA	TRBJ2-7	CAWSVNRGYEQYF
TRBV11-3	NA	TRBJ1-1	CASSFRQSTEAFF
TRBV5-1	NA	TRBJ1-1	CASSLDGSTEAFF
TRBV7-9	NA	TRBJ2-1	CASSPGTSFSYNEQFF
TRBV9	NA	TRBJ1-1	CASSPDRGLGTEAFF
TRBV5-1	NA	TRBJ1-6	CASSLDRGPYNSPLHF
TRBV18	NA	TRBJ2-3	CASSQLAGVLSVPDTQYF
TRBV6-5	NA	TRBJ2-1	CASSNRYEQFF
TRBV6-5	NA	TRBJ1-6	CARTGLVLNSPLHF
TRBV3-1/TRBV3-2	NA	TRBJ2-7	CASSHGFNYEQYF
TRBV6-5	NA	TRBJ2-3	CASSLLASSTDTQYF
TRBV19	NA	TRBJ1-2	CASSPPRFLGGYTF
TRBV20-1	once	TRBJ1-5	CSASLGDSYSNQPQHF
TRBV6-1	NA	TRBJ1-5	CASSEGTGNQPQHF
TRBV11-2	NA	TRBJ1-5	CASSAGTGVNQPQHF
TRBV19	NA	TRBJ1-2	CASTDRANYGYTF
TRBV15	once	TRBJ1-1	CATRSGVRNTEAFF
TRBV5-3	NA	TRBJ1-1	CARSEVNTEAFF
TRBV4-3	few	TRBJ1-1	CASSQDLVVRGGTEAFF
TRBV14	NA	TRBJ2-1	CASSPTKGGADSSYNEQFF
TRBV5-1	few	TRBJ1-1	CASRSLQGNAFF
TRBV5-8	NA	TRBJ2-7	CASSLGVNYYEQYF
TRBV15	NA	TRBJ1-2	CATSRDKGHGYTF
TRBV6-5	NA	TRBJ2-3	CATRDRGTDTQYF
TRBV7-2	NA	TRBJ1-2	CASSRDPTGTGDYTF
TRBV4-1	NA	TRBJ1-1	CASSQNRAGGTEAFF
TRBV19	NA	TRBJ1-1	CASSTTGNTEAFF
TRBV2	once	TRBJ1-1	CASSENVLTEAFF
TRBV3-1/TRBV3-2	NA	TRBJ2-2	CASSLTGTGVGELFF
TRBV13	NA	TRBJ1-2	CASSLGRGGNYGYTF
TRBV9	NA	TRBJ2-7	CASSAGVGAPYEQYF
TRBV2	NA	TRBJ2-3	CASSVRQEDTQYF
TRBV5-1	NA	TRBJ2-7	CASSPGTSGTYEQYF
TRBV6-5	NA	TRBJ2-7	CASSPTGGVYEQYF
TRBV7-9	NA	TRBJ1-1	CASSLSRNMNTEAFF
TRBV5-1	NA	TRBJ2-5	CASSAGQGVETQYF
TRBV3-1/TRBV3-2	NA	TRBJ1-6	CASSQELGTGESPLHF
TRBV6-5	NA	TRBJ2-7	CASRGSRDHEQYF
TRBV7-3	NA	TRBJ1-6	CASSRLGGDNSPLHF
TRBV2	NA	TRBJ1-6	CASSPGRDSPLHF
TRBV19	NA	TRBJ1-1	CASMGARNTEAFF
TRBV5-1	once	TRBJ1-1	CASSLAEMNTEAFF
TRBV3-1/TRBV3-2	NA	TRBJ1-5	CASSQDVGGWQPQHF
TRBV6-5	NA	TRBJ1-5	CASTSSQHQPQHF
TRBV9	NA	TRBJ2-1	CASSPSRPYNEQFF